This T cell receptor (beta chain) derives from a study of human T cells and chemical hapten exposure (TCRdb year 2021). General notes on the study: For sensitization, 2% DPC in acetone was applied to a roughly 2 cm by roughly 2 cm area of upper inner arm skin. Patients additionally received weekly therapeutic DPC doses to the scalp throughout the approximately 25-week study period. Patch testing on the upper back used Finn chambers containing 0.01% DPC, with scoring done after 6 days according to International Contact Dermatitis Research Group standards. The mostly female patient cohort included alopecia areata with under or over 50% scalp involvement, alopecia totalis and alopecia universalis. Libraries were pooled for sequencing, and variation in per-sample TCR yields was attributed mainly to small differences in library volumes within the pool. This study followed changes in the peripheral blood TCR repertoire in vivo during primary and secondary sensitization of alopecia patients to the hapten diphenylcyclopropenone (DPC). Patient blood was sampled pre-sensitization (week 0) and at 2, 6 and about 24 weeks after DPC sensitization. Blood for TCR sequencing was provided by twenty-nine alopecia patients at one to four time points (pre-sensitization, 2, 6 and 24 weeks). What the study reported, not specific to this receptor: No change with DPC sensitization was found in the number of TCRs above 1 in 1000 frequency, and no evidence of global repertoire structure alterations was found. Patch test score correlated positively with the number of PT1 expanded TCRs, reaching significance at thresholds 8, 16 and 32 but not at 4. Compared with pre-sensitization or healthy control sets, expanded TCRs formed significantly more large CDR3 similarity clusters, which is consistent with antigen-driven responses. Alopecia, a presumed autoimmune disease, was present in all patients, so the immune response of the patients might differ from that of healthy individuals. Repeated subsampling changed both the strength of the expansion versus patch-test correlation and the threshold at which the correlation became significant.

The V and J ends are trimmed by 5 bases and 7 bases, leaving 24 bases between them. CDR3 length: 16 amino acids, cysteine to phenylalanine. The CDR3 DNA has 48 bases and is translated from base 1. CDR1 and CDR2 are read off the germline V gene as MNHEY and SVGEGT. Explained via the paper, the time point label denotes: patch test 2, 6 weeks after DPC sensitization. The sample's treatment or condition, from its label and the paper: therapeutic diphenylcyclopropenone sensitization with weekly scalp DPC. At every patch-test visit, the blood draw took place before the patch test was put on. Patients were eligible if aged 18 to 70, diagnosed with alopecia and judged suitable for DPC therapy, and pregnant patients were excluded. Unfractionated whole blood was collected in Tempus Blood RNA tubes, and total RNA was extracted from that blood. About this clonotype itself: Its antigen is still unknown. Per-nucleotide qualities are absent, and no much larger clonotype sits a single base away.

Libraries were made using RACE. The instrument given in TCRdb is NextSeq 500. Library preparation attached unique molecular identifiers to individual cDNA molecules for quantitative, reproducible TCR counting. For every blood RNA sample, sequencing covered both the TCR alpha and TCR beta chains. In the original analysis: A median of roughly 99,000 TCRs per sample was observed, with a range of about 23,224 to 700,000. V, J and CDR3 annotation of the TCR reads was performed with the Decombinator software suite. For PS versus PT1 abundance plots, all samples were subsampled to the same number of TCRs (28,000). Expanded TCRs were defined as absent before sensitization and observed at least eight times at the 2-week time point. TCRdb passed the public sequencing reads through fastp at Q25 and MiXCR, retaining productive beta sequences. Identical CDR3 proteins give one entry, which carries the most common genes and DNA. The V and J calls were determined by TCRdb, not by the authors. The sample has 84,000 or so distinct CDR3 sequences on record, roughly 10% of them singletons. The top ten clonotypes cover around 2.5% of the sample.

The sequence was collected from a woman younger than 45 with alopecia areata. Some clones in this sample may be carry-over from other donors' samples. The sequences come from whole blood, collected in connection with sensitization to the hapten diphenylcyclopropenone (DPC). The chain is encoded by TRBV6-2 or TRBV6-3 joined to TRBJ2-7; the D gene could be either TRBD1 or TRBD2, each agreeing at 5 bases. The nucleotide sequence is given as TGTGCCAGCAGTCCCAAATATACGGGACGGCCTGGGGAGCAGTACTTC. Its coded protein is CASSPKYTGRPGEQYF.